A single sample is the source of the 16 T cell receptor beta chains below, sequenced in a study of blood T cell repertoires in COVID-19. TCRdb's copy holds only in-frame clones and misses some; the assay was immunoSEQ multiplex PCR. This table has 150,000 to 200,000 clones, 81% appearing once. Sample: peripheral blood. These receptor sequences come from a human donor in a cohort sampled during active COVID-19.

This clone was found a few times. The rearrangement uses TRBV7-9 and TRBJ2-7; TRBD1 might be the D (6 bases). V lost 4 bases and J lost 0, with 13 bases in between. Germline lookup yields CDR1 SEHNR and CDR2 FQNEAQ (reference sequence). This CDR3 has 15 residues. In nucleotides, the CDR3 is TGTGCCAGCAGCTACCCGGGACATAGCTCCTACGAGCAGTACTTC. It codes for CASSYPGHSSYEQYF.

V is TRBV3-1 (or the pseudogene TRBV3-2) and J is TRBJ2-4; D gene ambiguous. V shed 4 bases and J shed 9 bases, with 7 bases lying between them. CDR3 length: 11 amino acids. Germline values: CDR1 LGHDT, CDR2 YNNKEL (reference sequence). Here the CDR3 DNA reads TGTGCCAGCAGCCGAACGGGCATTCAGTACTTC. Amino acid sequence: CASSRTGIQYF.

This clone was counted only a few times. A read error may account for a junction end that differs from germline. The sample carries other DNA sequences with the same CDR3. The chain links TRBV7-2 to TRBJ2-1; possibly TRBD2 for D (5 bases). There are 13 residues in the CDR3. CDR1 and CDR2 (germline): SGHTA, FQGNSA. The CDR3 spells CASSLDYYNEQFF. The DNA of the CDR3 is TGTGCCAGCAGTTTAGACTACTACAATGAGCAGTTCTTC.

V usage is TRBV25-1 and J usage is TRBJ2-7, with 7 bases lining up with TRBD2. The V segment lost 4 bases and the J segment 1 base; nucleotides outside the gene matches: 4. This CDR3 comprises 14 residues. The germline gives CDR1 MGHDK, CDR2 SYGVNS. CDR3 loop: CASSGRGGSYEQYF. The CDR3 DNA sequence: TGTGCCAGCAGTGGTAGGGGAGGGTCCTACGAGCAGTACTTC.

V is TRBV7-6 and J is TRBJ1-1, with 11 bases fitting TRBD1. Germline CDR1 is SGHVS and CDR2 is FNYEAQ. V gave up 6 bases and J gave up 6 bases; unmatched junction bases: 9. This CDR3 comprises 15 residues. The CDR3 region has the DNA TGTGCCAGCAGTCTCGGACAGGGGGCTAGCGCTGAAGCTTTCTTT. Protein: CASSLGQGASAEAFF.

The chain carries TRBV7-3 and TRBJ2-2, with D possibly TRBD2 on 5 matching bases. The germline V gene encodes CDR1 SGHTA and CDR2 FQGTGA. Between the trimmed V and J ends, which lost 3 bases and 1 base, there was a span of 9 bases. The CDR3 runs to 15 residues. The CDR3 loop reads CASSFMGRNTGELFF. DNA of the CDR3: TGTGCCAGCAGCTTCATGGGGAGGAACACCGGGGAGCTGTTTTTT.

The gene calls are TRBV6-2 or TRBV6-3 and TRBJ2-7, with a weak D call TRBD2 (6 bases). Per the germline V gene, CDR1 is MNHEY and CDR2 is SVGEGT. V was trimmed by 6 bases and J by 3 bases, leaving 18 bases between them. The CDR3 has 15 amino acids. The CDR3 is CASSWAGIKNYEQYF. CDR3 DNA sequence: TGTGCCAGCAGCTGGGCGGGGATTAAAAACTACGAGCAGTACTTC.

This CDR3 is CASSLSEAVPLNEQFF. The CDR3 DNA sequence: TGTGCCAGCAGTTTATCCGAGGCCGTTCCCCTGAATGAGCAGTTCTTC. V usage is TRBV27 and J usage is TRBJ2-1; no clear D gene. Trimming removed 0 bases at V and 7 bases at J, with 16 bases between. Germline V gene sequence: CDR1 MNHEY, CDR2 SMNVEV (reference sequence). The length of the CDR3 is 16 residues.

The V gene is TRBV4-3, the J gene TRBJ2-7, with TRBD1 matching over 11 bases. Germline CDR1 and CDR2: LGHNA and YSLEER. V trimming: 3 bases; J trimming: 2 bases; junction bases outside the gene matches: 6. This CDR3 comprises 16 residues. CDR3 sequence (DNA): TGCGCCAGCAGCCACGGGCCGGGACAGGGGGCCTACGAGCAGTACTTC. Its protein product is CASSHGPGQGAYEQYF.

The V call is TRBV28, the J call TRBJ1-2; possibly TRBD1 for D (5 bases). Trimming took off 5 bases at V and 5 bases at J, with 12 bases between the two ends. The CDR3 runs to 13 residues. Germline lookup yields CDR1 MDHEN and CDR2 SYDVKM. CDR3 loop: CASSPRRGYGYTF. CDR3 nucleotides: TGTGCCAGCAGTCCCAGGAGGGGATATGGCTACACCTTC.

The chain carries TRBV13 and TRBJ1-1, with D tentatively TRBD1 (5 bases). The CDR3 has 17 amino acids. The V and J ends lost 4 bases and 4 bases respectively, with 22 bases between them. Germline V lookup: CDR1 PRHDT, CDR2 FYEKMQ (reference sequence). CDR3 bases: TGTGCCAGCAGCTCCAGCCGCAGGGTGGTAGATGGCACTGAAGCTTTCTTT. Its translation: CASSSSRRVVDGTEAFF.

The table lists this clone with a few counts. V and J are TRBV7-8 and TRBJ1-1, with a weak D call TRBD1 (5 bases). This CDR3 region has 17 residues. The germline V gene encodes CDR1 SGHVS and CDR2 FQNEAQ. Trimming removed 5 bases from V and 0 bases from J, with 19 bases in between. The CDR3 loop reads CASSPQTAPRMNTEAFF. DNA for the CDR3: TGTGCCAGCAGCCCCCAGACAGCGCCGCGGATGAACACTGAAGCTTTCTTT.

The chain combines TRBV19 with TRBJ1-4; D uncertain. Germline loops: CDR1 LNHDA, CDR2 SQIVND (reference sequence). Trimming removed 1 base from V and 0 bases from J, with 6 bases in between. The CDR3 contains 15 residues. The CDR3 reads CASSIGPATNEKLFF. The CDR3 region has the DNA TGTGCCAGTAGTATAGGGCCCGCAACTAATGAAAAACTGTTTTTT.

The chain links TRBV6-2 or TRBV6-3 to TRBJ2-2; 9 nucleotides match TRBD2. CDR3 length: 16 amino acids. Germline CDR1 and CDR2: MNHEY and SVGEGT. The ends lost 6 bases at V and 4 bases at J; junction bases unmatched: 9. The CDR3 loop reads CASSGGGVLPTGELFF. The CDR3 bases are TGTGCCAGCAGCGGCGGGGGGGTCCTGCCCACCGGGGAGCTGTTTTTT.

This sequence joins TRBV9 and TRBJ1-1, with D perhaps TRBD1 (5 bases). Deletions cut 3 bases from V and 6 bases from J, with 21 bases between. Per the germline V gene, CDR1 is SGDLS and CDR2 is YYNGEE. This CDR3 has 16 amino acids. The CDR3 DNA is TGTGCCAGCAGCGCAAGGGGTTTACCCGGTATCTCTGAAGCTTTCTTT. This sequence encodes CASSARGLPGISEAFF.

The CDR3 is CACMITGGSSPLHF. CDR3 in DNA: TGTGCCTGTATGATAACAGGGGGCTCTTCACCCCTCCACTTT. The chain employs TRBV30 and TRBJ1-6; 9 bases align to TRBD1. V lost 6 bases to trimming and J lost 9 bases; unmatched junction nucleotides: 9. Germline values: CDR1 GTSNPN, CDR2 SVGIG (reference sequence). The CDR3 loop spans 14 amino acids.